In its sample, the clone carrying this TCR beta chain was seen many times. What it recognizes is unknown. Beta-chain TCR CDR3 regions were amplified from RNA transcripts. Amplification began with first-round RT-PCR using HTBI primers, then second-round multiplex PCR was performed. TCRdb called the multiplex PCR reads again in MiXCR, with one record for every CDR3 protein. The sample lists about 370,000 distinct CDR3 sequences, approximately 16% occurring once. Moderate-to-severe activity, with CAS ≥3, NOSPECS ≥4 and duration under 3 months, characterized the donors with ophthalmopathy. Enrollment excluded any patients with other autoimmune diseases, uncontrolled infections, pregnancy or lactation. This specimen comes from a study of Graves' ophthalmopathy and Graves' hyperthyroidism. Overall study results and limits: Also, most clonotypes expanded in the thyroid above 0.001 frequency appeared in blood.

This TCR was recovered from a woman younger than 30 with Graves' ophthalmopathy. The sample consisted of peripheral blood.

CDR3: CASSWTGRHEQYF. As DNA, the CDR3 is TGTGCCAGCAGTTGGACAGGGCGGCACGAGCAGTACTTC. This chain links TRBV12-3 or TRBV12-4 with TRBJ2-7; 8 nucleotides agree with TRBD1. V was clipped by 4 bases and J by 5 bases; unmatched bases: 4. The CDR3 contains 13 residues.